This T cell receptor beta chain comes out of a study of Ad26.COV2.S vaccination and SARS-CoV-2 variants. Across the whole study: The vaccine Ad26.COV2.S was put into the muscle once, or twice with 56 days between. Whole-study findings and limits: Higher spike-specific TCR breadth was found in vaccine recipients than in placebo recipients.

V was cut by 1 base and J by 2 bases, with 16 bases left in between. Germline CDR1 is LGHDT and CDR2 is YNNKEL (reference sequence). There are 17 residues in the CDR3. Only in-frame clones appear in the TCRdb table, and some are missing; sequencing was by immunoSEQ multiplex PCR. This sample yields under 500,000 clones, of which around 92% are seen a single time; around 1.7% belongs to the top ten. Documented treatment: some 19 received Ad26.COV2.S at low or high dose, single or two shots; several received placebo; per-sample allocation not given. Sampling was done on day 63 after the first vaccine or placebo injection. Points on this clone: Its antigen is unknown.

This TCR was recovered from a person aged 18 to 59 who received the Ad26.COV2.S COVID-19 vaccine or a placebo. The chain combines TRBV3-1 (or the pseudogene TRBV3-2) with TRBJ2-3; maybe TRBD1 (6 bases). Sequencing used peripheral blood, obtained in a trial of Ad26.COV2.S vaccine versus placebo. CDR3 in amino acids: CASSQALAGVITDTQYF. CDR3 DNA: TGTGCCAGCAGCCAAGCCTTGGCAGGGGTTATCACAGATACGCAGTATTTT.